The next 21 T cell receptor beta chains were all read from a single sample in a study of blood T cell repertoires in COVID-19. Measured with immunoSEQ multiplex PCR; TCRdb has only the in-frame clones, and not every one. Of 90,000 to 120,000 clones detected, over 80% appear once; the ten largest clones hold around 1.2%. The sequenced sample consisted of peripheral blood. The receptors here all came from a woman aged 30 to 39 with acute or convalescent COVID-19.

This chain links TRBV27 with TRBJ2-3, with D hard to call. The V gene lost 6 bases and the J gene lost 2 bases, with 9 bases spanning the gap. Germline loops: CDR1 MNHEY, CDR2 SMNVEV (reference sequence). CDR3 size: 13 residues. CDR3: CASRPRDTDTQYF. The CDR3 region has the DNA TGTGCCAGCAGGCCACGAGACACAGATACGCAGTATTTT.

This clone was seen only a few times. The gene calls are TRBV20-1 and TRBJ1-6, with TRBD1 matching 8 bases. Per germline, CDR1 DFQATT and CDR2 SNEGSKA (reference sequence). Germline trimming cut 3 bases from V and 3 bases from J; bases unmatched to any gene: 7. The CDR3 is 16 residues long. The CDR3 nucleotides are TGCAGTGCTAGTCAGGGGGCGCTTTTCTATAATTCACCCCTCCACTTT. This codes for CSASQGALFYNSPLHF.

V is TRBV6-1 and J is TRBJ2-3; 9 nucleotides align to TRBD2. V lost 4 bases and J lost 4; bases outside the gene matches: 9. This CDR3 comprises 16 residues. Germline-derived CDR1 and CDR2 are MNHNS and SASEGT. For the CDR3, the DNA is TGTGCCAGCAGTGTAAGCGGGAGGAGCGCCGCAGATACGCAGTATTTT. Its translation is CASSVSGRSAADTQYF.

In this sample, this clone turned up a few times. The rearrangement uses TRBV19 and TRBJ2-2; 7 positions agree with TRBD1. Germline CDR1 and CDR2: LNHDA and SQIVND (reference sequence). The CDR3 has 15 residues. With V trimmed by 4 bases and J by 1 base, 3 bases remained unmatched. The chain's CDR3 is CASSKGTVNTGELFF. CDR3 nucleotides: TGTGCCAGTAGTAAAGGGACAGTGAACACCGGGGAGCTGTTTTTT.

The chain carries TRBV19 and TRBJ1-1; D is uncertain. The germline V gene encodes CDR1 LNHDA and CDR2 SQIVND (reference sequence). The CDR3 sequence is 12 residues long. V was clipped by 6 bases and J by 7 bases, with 12 bases between them. The CDR3 loop reads CASRPRVNEAFF. CDR3 in DNA: TGTGCCAGTAGGCCGCGGGTTAATGAAGCTTTCTTT.

The rearrangement joins TRBV4-3 to TRBJ2-3, with D possibly TRBD1 on 6 matching bases. Per germline, CDR1 LGHNA and CDR2 YSLEER. Trimming stripped 1 base from V and 4 bases from J, with 12 bases between. This CDR3 has 15 residues. CDR3 sequence: CASSQGTARADTQYF. The CDR3 DNA reads TGCGCCAGCAGCCAAGGGACAGCGAGGGCAGATACGCAGTATTTT.

The chain uses TRBV2 and TRBJ2-5; 9 nucleotides agree with TRBD1. Germline V gives CDR1 SNHLY, CDR2 FYNNEI. Trimming took 1 base from V and 5 from J; bases not matched to a gene: 8. The CDR3 is made up of 16 amino acids. The CDR3 coding sequence is TGTGCCAGCAGTGAAGAACGGACAGGGACAGGGGAGACCCAGTACTTC. It encodes CASSEERTGTGETQYF.

This sequence joins TRBV27 and TRBJ2-5; the D gene is possibly TRBD1 (6 bases). Trimming cost V 5 bases and J 4 bases, with 17 bases left between them. The CDR3 consists of 15 residues. Germline-derived CDR1 and CDR2 are MNHEY and SMNVEV (reference sequence). The CDR3 protein is CASSAIGSGVETQYF. The DNA for the CDR3 is TGTGCCAGCAGTGCGATCGGGTCAGGGGTAGAGACCCAGTACTTC.

This rearrangement joins TRBV18 to TRBJ2-7; possibly TRBD2 for D (6 bases). Germline V gene lookup returns CDR1 KGHSH and CDR2 LQKENI. The CDR3 is made up of 12 amino acids. V lost 3 bases to trimming and J lost 7 bases, with 10 bases between them. CDR3 bases: TGTGCCAGCTCACCGCTCCGGGGGGAGCAGTACTTC. Encoded protein: CASSPLRGEQYF.

As regards this clone: Compared with germline, one end of the junction differs, possibly owing to a read error. J is TRBJ2-2 and V is TRBV11-2, with D perhaps matching TRBD2 (7 bases). CDR3 length equals 15 residues. Germline loops: CDR1 SGHAT, CDR2 FQNNGV. The CDR3 DNA reads as TGTGCCAGCAGTTTAGTCGGGGGGCCCACCGGGGAGCTGTTTTTT. This encodes CASSLVGGPTGELFF.

The chain has TRBV11-3 and TRBJ1-1, with a tentative D call TRBD1 (6 bases). Per germline, CDR1 SGHNT and CDR2 YENEEA. The ends were cut back, 3 bases at V and 12 bases at J, with 20 bases in the middle. CDR3 length: 14 residues. CDR3 sequence reads: CASSLTGTSEVPFF. The CDR3 region has the DNA TGTGCCAGCAGCTTGACAGGTACTTCCGAAGTTCCTTTCTTT.

The rearrangement joins TRBV7-3 to TRBJ2-3; D remains ambiguous. CDR1 is SGHTA, CDR2 FQGTGA, per germline. The V end was cut by 5 bases, the J end by 0 bases, with 12 bases between. The CDR3 is made up of 15 amino acids. CDR3 loop: CASSTLKTSTDTQYF. DNA for the CDR3: TGTGCCAGCAGCACTCTAAAAACTAGCACAGATACGCAGTATTTT.

As regards this clone: One junction end does not reproduce the germline sequence, and a read error may be involved. The V call is TRBV12-5, the J call TRBJ2-7; TRBD2 matches 7 bases. CDR3 length: 14 residues. Germline loops: CDR1 LGHNT, CDR2 FRNRAP. This CDR3 is CASGLGGVRSEQYF. In DNA form, the CDR3 reads TGTGCTAGTGGGTTGGGGGGGGTACGGAGCGAGCAGTACTTC. Full variable domain (rest looked up from reference TRBV12-5 and TRBJ2-7): DARVTQTPRHKVTEMGQEVTMRCQPILGHNTVFWYRQTMMQGLELLAYFRNRAPLDDSGMPKDRFSAEMPDATLATLKIQPSEPRDSAVYFCASGLGGVRSEQYFGPGTRLTVT.

The gene calls are TRBV4-3 and TRBJ1-2; D possibly corresponds to TRBD1 (6 bases). CDR1 and CDR2 from the germline V gene are LGHNA and YSLEER. The CDR3 length is 15 residues. The V and J ends lost 5 bases and 0 bases respectively, with 13 bases between them. The CDR3 DNA reads TGCGCCAGCAGCGCCGGGACACCCACTAACTATGGCTACACCTTC. Encoded protein: CASSAGTPTNYGYTF.

This chain uses TRBV9 with TRBJ2-7, with 13 bases matching TRBD2. Germline CDR1 is SGDLS and CDR2 is YYNGEE. CDR3 size: 14 residues. The J segment lost 6 bases and the V segment lost 3 bases, leaving 3 bases of the junction unmatched. CDR3 protein: CASSELAGGGEQYF. Here the CDR3 DNA reads TGTGCCAGCAGCGAACTAGCGGGAGGGGGCGAGCAGTACTTC.

The chain employs TRBV28 and TRBJ2-3; a possible D gene is TRBD1 (5 bases). Germline V gene data show CDR1 as MDHEN and CDR2 as SYDVKM. The CDR3 loop spans 15 amino acids. Trimming shortened V by 2 bases and J by 2 bases, and 11 bases separated the two germline ends. The CDR3 loop is CASSLAREDTDTQYF. The CDR3 DNA reads TGTGCCAGCAGTTTAGCCAGGGAAGACACAGATACGCAGTATTTT.

The DNA of the CDR3 is TGTGCCAGCAGCGACGCGGACGGACTAGCGGGGCTCCAAGAGACCCAGTACTTC. Protein: CASSDADGLAGLQETQYF. The genes are TRBV2 and TRBJ2-5; TRBD2 matches at 12 bases. With 6 bases clipped from V and 1 base from J, the junction kept 12 bases outside the gene matches. Germline lookup yields CDR1 SNHLY and CDR2 FYNNEI. The CDR3 sequence is 18 residues long.

Turning to this clone: One end of the junction does not line up with germline, which may come from a read error. This sequence joins TRBV19 and TRBJ1-1; TRBD1 might be the D (5 bases). The CDR3 loop spans 13 amino acids. The germline CDR1 and CDR2 sequences are LNHDA and SQIVND (reference sequence). CDR3 nucleotide sequence: TGTGCCAGTAAAAGAAAGGGGAACGCTGAAGCTTTCTTT. Amino acids: CASKRKGNAEAFF.

The chain has TRBV14 and TRBJ1-4, with 8 bases lining up with TRBD1. The CDR3 is 18 amino acids. The germline gives CDR1 SGHDN, CDR2 FVKESK. Germline trimming cut 4 bases from V and 0 bases from J; bases unmatched to any gene: 10. CDR3 coding DNA: TGTGCCAGCAGCCGAAAAGTTGGGGGACAGGCAACTAATGAAAAACTGTTTTTT. Its protein product is CASSRKVGGQATNEKLFF.

The genes are TRBV6-6 and TRBJ1-6; 7 bases are a match to TRBD1. Per germline, CDR1 MNHNY and CDR2 SVGAGI (reference sequence). The V segment lost 8 bases and the J segment 6 bases; nucleotides outside the gene matches: 10. The CDR3 has 15 residues. The CDR3 region is CASAERTGVNSPLHF. CDR3 DNA: TGTGCCAGCGCAGAGCGAACAGGGGTTAATTCACCCCTCCACTTT.

The rearrangement links TRBV9 to TRBJ2-7; possibly TRBD2 for D (5 bases). Trimming stripped 6 bases from V and 3 bases from J, with 16 bases between. CDR1 and CDR2 from the germline V gene are SGDLS and YYNGEE. The CDR3 consists of 14 residues. The CDR3 here is CASTPGFLGYEQYF. The DNA for the CDR3 is TGTGCCAGCACCCCGGGGTTCTTGGGCTACGAGCAGTACTTC. Together with reference TRBV9 and TRBJ2-7, the CDR3 gives the full variable domain: DSGVTQTPKHLITATGQRVTLRCSPRSGDLSVYWYQQSLDQGLQFLIQYYNGEERAKGNILERFSAQQFPDLHSELNLSSLELGDSALYFCASTPGFLGYEQYFGPGTRLTVT.